Sequencing of this T cell receptor beta chain was carried out in a study of blood T cell repertoires in COVID-19. Background on the study: Acute and convalescent COVID-19 specimens originated in the United States, Italy and Spain.

Under the authors' procedure: Using reference gene primer amplification, nucleated cell counts were estimated. Profiling relied on immunoSEQ multiplex PCR, and the TCRdb table lists in-frame clones only, not all of them. Clone size and V and J calls were adopted from that table, with D and trimming inferred from the DNA. The sample shows about 50,000 clones, roughly nine tenths of them seen only once. From germline, CDR1 is SGDLS and CDR2 YYNGEE. CDR3 length: 13 amino acids. Trimming took 0 bases from V and 6 from J, leaving 9 bases between them. The chain joins TRBV9 to TRBJ1-1; no reliable D call. The sequence derives from a man between 40 and 49 years old with active COVID-19. Specimen: peripheral blood. CDR3 amino acids: CASSVAVTAEAFF. CDR3 DNA sequence: TGTGCCAGCAGCGTAGCCGTAACAGCTGAAGCTTTCTTT.